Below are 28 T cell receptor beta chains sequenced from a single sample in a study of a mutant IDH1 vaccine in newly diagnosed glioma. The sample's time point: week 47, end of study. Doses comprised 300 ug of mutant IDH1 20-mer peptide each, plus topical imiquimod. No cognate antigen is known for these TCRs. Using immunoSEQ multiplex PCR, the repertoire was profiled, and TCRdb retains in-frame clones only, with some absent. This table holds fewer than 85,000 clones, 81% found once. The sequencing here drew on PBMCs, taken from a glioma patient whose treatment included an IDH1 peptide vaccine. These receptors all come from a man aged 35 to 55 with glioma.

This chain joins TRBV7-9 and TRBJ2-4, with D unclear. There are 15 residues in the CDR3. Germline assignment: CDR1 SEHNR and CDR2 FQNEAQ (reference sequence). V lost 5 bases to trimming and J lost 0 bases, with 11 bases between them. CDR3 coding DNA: TGTGCCAGCAGCGCGCAGGTGCTAGCCAAAAACATTCAGTACTTC. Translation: CASSAQVLAKNIQYF.

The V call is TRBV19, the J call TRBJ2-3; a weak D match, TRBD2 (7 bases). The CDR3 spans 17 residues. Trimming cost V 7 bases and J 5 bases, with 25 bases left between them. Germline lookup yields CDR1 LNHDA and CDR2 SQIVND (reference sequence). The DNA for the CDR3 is TGTGCCAGTACCTCGTGGAGGGGGGGCGGTTCGGGAGATACGCAGTATTTT. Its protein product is CASTSWRGGGSGDTQYF. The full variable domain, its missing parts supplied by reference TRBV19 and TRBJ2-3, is DGGITQSPKYLFRKEGQNVTLSCEQNLNHDAMYWYRQDPGQGLRLIYYSQIVNDFQKGDIAEGYSVSREKKESFPLTVTSAQKNPTAFYLCASTSWRGGGSGDTQYFGPGTRLTVL.

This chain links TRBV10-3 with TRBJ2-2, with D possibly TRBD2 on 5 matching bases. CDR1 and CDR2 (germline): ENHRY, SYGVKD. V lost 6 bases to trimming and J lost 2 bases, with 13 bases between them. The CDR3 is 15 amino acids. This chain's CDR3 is CAISDSRENTGELFF. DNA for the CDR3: TGTGCCATCAGCGATTCGAGGGAAAACACCGGGGAGCTGTTTTTT.

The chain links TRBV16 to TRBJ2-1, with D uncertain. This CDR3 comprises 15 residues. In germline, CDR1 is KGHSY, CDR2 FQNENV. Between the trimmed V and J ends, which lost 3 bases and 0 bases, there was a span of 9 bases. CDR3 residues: CASSQGSSSYNEQFF. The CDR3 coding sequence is TGTGCCAGCAGCCAGGGATCCTCCTCCTACAATGAGCAGTTCTTC.

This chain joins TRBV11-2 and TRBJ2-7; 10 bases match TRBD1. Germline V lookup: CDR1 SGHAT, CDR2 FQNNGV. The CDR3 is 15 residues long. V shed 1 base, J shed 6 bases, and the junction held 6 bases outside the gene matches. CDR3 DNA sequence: TGTGCCAGCAGCTTAGTCGGGACAGGGGATCCCGAGCAGTACTTC. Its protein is CASSLVGTGDPEQYF.

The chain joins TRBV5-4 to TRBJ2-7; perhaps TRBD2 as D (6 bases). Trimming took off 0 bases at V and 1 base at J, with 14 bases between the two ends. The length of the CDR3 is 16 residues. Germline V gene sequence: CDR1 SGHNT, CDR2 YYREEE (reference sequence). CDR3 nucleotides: TGTGCCAGCAGCTTGGAGGGGAGGTACGTTTCCTACGAGCAGTACTTC. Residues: CASSLEGRYVSYEQYF.

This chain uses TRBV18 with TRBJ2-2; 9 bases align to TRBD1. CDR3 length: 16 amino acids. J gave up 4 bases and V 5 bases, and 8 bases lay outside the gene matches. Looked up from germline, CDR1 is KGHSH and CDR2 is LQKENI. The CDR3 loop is CASSKETGGSTGELFF. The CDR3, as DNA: TGTGCCAGCTCAAAAGAAACAGGGGGCAGCACCGGGGAGCTGTTTTTT.

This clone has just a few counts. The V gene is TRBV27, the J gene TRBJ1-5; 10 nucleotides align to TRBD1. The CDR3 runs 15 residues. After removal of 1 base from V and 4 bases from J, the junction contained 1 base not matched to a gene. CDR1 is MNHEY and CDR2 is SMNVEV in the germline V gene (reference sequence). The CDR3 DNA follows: TGTGCCAGCAGTTTATGGGGACAGGGGAATCAGCCCCAGCATTTT. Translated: CASSLWGQGNQPQHF.

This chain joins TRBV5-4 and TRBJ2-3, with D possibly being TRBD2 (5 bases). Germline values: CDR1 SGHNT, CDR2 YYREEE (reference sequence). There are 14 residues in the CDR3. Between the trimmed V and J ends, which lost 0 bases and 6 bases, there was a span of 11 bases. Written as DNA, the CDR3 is TGTGCCAGCAGCTTGGCCGGGGTAAGGGATACGCAGTATTTT. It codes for CASSLAGVRDTQYF. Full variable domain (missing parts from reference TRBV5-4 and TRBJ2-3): ETGVTQSPTHLIKTRGQQVTLRCSSQSGHNTVSWYQQALGQGPQFIFQYYREEENGRGNFPPRFSGLQFPNYSSELNVNALELDDSALYLCASSLAGVRDTQYFGPGTRLTVL.

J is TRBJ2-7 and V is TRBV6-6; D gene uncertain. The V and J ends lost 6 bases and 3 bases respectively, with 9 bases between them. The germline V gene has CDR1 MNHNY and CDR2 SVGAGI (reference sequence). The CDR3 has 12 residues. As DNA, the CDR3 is TGTGCCAGCAGCCTCGCAGGCTACGAGCAGTACTTC. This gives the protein CASSLAGYEQYF.

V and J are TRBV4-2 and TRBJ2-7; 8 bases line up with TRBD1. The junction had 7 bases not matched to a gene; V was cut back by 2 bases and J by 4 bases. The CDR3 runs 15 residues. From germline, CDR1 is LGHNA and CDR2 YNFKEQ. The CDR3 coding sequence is TGTGCCAGCAGCCAATCGGACAGGGTCGGGTACGAGCAGTACTTC. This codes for CASSQSDRVGYEQYF.

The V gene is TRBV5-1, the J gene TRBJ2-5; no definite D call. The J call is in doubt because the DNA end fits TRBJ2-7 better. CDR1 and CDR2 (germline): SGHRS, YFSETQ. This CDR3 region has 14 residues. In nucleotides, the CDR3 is TGCGCCAGCAGCTTGGGCAGACCCTCCTACGAGCAGTACTTC. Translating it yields CASSLGRPSYEQYF.

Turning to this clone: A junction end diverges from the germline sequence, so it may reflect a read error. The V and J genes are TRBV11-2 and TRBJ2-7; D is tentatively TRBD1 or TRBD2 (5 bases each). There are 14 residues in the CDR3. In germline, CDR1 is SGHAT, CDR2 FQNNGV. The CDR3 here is CATSEGSRTYEQYF. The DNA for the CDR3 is TGTGCCACCAGCGAGGGGAGCAGGACCTACGAGCAGTACTTC.

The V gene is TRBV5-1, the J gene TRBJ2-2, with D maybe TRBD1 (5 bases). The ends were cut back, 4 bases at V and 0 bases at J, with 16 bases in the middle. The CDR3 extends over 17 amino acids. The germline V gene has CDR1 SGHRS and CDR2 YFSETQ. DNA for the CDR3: TGCGCCAGCAGCAGATCCACAGGAGTCGCGAACACCGGGGAGCTGTTTTTT. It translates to CASSRSTGVANTGELFF.

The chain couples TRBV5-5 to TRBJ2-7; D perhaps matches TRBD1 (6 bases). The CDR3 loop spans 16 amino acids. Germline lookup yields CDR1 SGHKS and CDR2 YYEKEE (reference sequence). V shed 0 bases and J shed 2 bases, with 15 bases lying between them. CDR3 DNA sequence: TGTGCCAGCAGCTTGGCCCAGGGGTGGGCGGCCTACGAGCAGTACTTC. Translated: CASSLAQGWAAYEQYF.

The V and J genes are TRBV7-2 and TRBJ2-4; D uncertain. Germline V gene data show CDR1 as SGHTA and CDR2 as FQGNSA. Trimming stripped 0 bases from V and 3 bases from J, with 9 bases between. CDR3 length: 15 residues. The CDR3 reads CASSLAGGGKNIQYF. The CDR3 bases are TGTGCCAGCAGCTTAGCGGGTGGCGGCAAAAACATTCAGTACTTC.

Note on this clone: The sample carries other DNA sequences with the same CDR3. The CDR3 DNA is TGCAGCGTGCGAGAGGGGTTAAATGAGCAGTTCTTC. The encoded protein is CSVREGLNEQFF. This rearrangement joins TRBV29-1 to TRBJ2-1; D possibly uses TRBD1 or TRBD2 (5 bases each). The V gene's germline CDR1 is SQVTM and CDR2 ANQGSEA. Trimming took 6 bases from V and 7 from J, leaving 13 bases between them. The CDR3 covers 12 residues.

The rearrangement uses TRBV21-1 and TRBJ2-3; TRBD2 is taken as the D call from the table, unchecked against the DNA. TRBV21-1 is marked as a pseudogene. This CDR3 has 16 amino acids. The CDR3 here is CARTRGDGSSTDTQYF. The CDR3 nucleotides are TGTGCCAGAACACGCGGGGACGGGTCTAGCACAGATACGCAGTATTTT.

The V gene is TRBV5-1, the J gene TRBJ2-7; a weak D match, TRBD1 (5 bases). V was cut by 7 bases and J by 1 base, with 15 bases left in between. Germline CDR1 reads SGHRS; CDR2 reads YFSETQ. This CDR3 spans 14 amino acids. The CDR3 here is CASQLSGKSYEQYF. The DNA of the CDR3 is TGCGCCAGCCAGCTCTCAGGGAAATCCTACGAGCAGTACTTC.

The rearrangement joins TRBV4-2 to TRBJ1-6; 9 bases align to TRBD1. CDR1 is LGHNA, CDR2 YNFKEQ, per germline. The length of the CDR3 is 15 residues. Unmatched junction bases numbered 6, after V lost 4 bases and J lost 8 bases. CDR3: CASSRQGGVDSPLHF. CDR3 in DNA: TGTGCCAGCAGCCGACAGGGGGGGGTTGATTCACCCCTCCACTTT.

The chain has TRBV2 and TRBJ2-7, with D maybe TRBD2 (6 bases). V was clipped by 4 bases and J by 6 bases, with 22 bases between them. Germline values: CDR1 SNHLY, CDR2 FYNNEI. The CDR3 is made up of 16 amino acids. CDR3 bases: TGTGCCAGCAGTGCTGACACTCTTCCGATGGGGGGCGAGCAGTACTTC. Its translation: CASSADTLPMGGEQYF.

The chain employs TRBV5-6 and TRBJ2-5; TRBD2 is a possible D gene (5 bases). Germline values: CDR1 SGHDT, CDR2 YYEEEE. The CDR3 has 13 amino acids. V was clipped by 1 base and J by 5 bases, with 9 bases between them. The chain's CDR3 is CASSLRPGETQYF. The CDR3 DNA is TGTGCCAGCAGCTTGCGACCGGGGGAGACCCAGTACTTC.

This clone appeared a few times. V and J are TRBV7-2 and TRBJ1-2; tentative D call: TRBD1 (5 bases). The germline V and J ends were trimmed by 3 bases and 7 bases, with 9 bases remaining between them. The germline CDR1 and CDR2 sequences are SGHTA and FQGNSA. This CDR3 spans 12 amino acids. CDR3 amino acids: CASSLDIGGYTF. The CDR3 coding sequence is TGTGCCAGCAGCTTGGACATCGGTGGCTACACCTTC.

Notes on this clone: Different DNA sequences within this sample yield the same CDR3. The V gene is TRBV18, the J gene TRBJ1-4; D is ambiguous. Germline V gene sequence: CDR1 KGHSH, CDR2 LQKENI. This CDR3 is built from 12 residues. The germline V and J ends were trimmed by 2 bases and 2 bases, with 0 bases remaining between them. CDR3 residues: CASSPTNEKLFF. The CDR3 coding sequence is TGTGCCAGCTCACCAACTAATGAAAAACTGTTTTTT.

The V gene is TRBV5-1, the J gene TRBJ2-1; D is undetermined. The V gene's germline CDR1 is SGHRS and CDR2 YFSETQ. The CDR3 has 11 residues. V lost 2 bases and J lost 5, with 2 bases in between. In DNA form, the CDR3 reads TGCGCCAGCAGCTTAAACAATGAGCAGTTCTTC. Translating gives CASSLNNEQFF.

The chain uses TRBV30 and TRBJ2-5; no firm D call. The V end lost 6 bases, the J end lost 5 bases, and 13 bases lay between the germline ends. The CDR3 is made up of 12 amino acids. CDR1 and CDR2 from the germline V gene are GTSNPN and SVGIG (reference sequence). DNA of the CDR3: TGTGCCTGCGCCTTTTCAGCTGAGACCCAGTACTTC. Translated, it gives CACAFSAETQYF.

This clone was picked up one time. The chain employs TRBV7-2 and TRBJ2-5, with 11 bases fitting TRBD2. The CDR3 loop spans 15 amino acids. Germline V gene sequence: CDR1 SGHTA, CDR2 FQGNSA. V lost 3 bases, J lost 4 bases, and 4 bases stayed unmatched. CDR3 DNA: TGTGCCAGCAGCTTGACTAGCGGGACAGGAGAGACCCAGTACTTC. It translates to CASSLTSGTGETQYF.

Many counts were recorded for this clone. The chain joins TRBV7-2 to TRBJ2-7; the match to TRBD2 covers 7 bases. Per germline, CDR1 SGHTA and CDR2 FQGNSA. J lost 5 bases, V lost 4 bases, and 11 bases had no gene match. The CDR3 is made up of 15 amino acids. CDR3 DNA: TGTGCCAGCAGCTCCGATCCGACTAGCAGCCACGAGCAGTACTTC. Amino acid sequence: CASSSDPTSSHEQYF.